These T cell receptor beta chains were read from a single sample in a study of cytomegalovirus exposure and HLA in healthy donors. Profiled with immunoSEQ multiplex PCR; TCRdb holds only in-frame clones, not every one. This table has roughly 240,000 clones, around nine tenths appearing once. Sequencing input: PBMCs. These receptors all come from a man between 18 and 29 years old in good health and CMV-seronegative. Each CDR3 is given with its conserved first and last residue. D genes are given only for firm matches. Some rows mark clone size as missing; the rest say once, few, many or name a class of expanded clone.

abundance: once; v_gene: TRBV11-3; j_gene: TRBJ2-7; d_gene: .; CDR3aa: CASSRRRGGGELDEQYF; CDR3nt: TGTGCCAGCAGCCGGCGCCGGGGTGGCGGGGAATTAGACGAGCAGTACTTC
abundance: .; v_gene: TRBV28; j_gene: TRBJ2-2; d_gene: TRBD1; CDR3aa: CASRSPGQYTGELFF; CDR3nt: TGTGCCAGCAGGTCCCCGGGACAGTACACCGGGGAGCTGTTTTTT
abundance: .; v_gene: TRBV27; j_gene: TRBJ1-1; d_gene: .; CDR3aa: CASSIIGQANEAFF; CDR3nt: TGTGCCAGCAGTATAATCGGCCAGGCGAATGAAGCTTTCTTT
abundance: .; v_gene: TRBV7-2; j_gene: TRBJ2-1; d_gene: TRBD2; CDR3aa: CASSLAVPGLAAFNEQFF; CDR3nt: TGTGCCAGCAGCTTAGCTGTTCCAGGACTAGCGGCCTTCAATGAGCAGTTCTTC
abundance: .; v_gene: TRBV29-1; j_gene: TRBJ2-3; d_gene: .; CDR3aa: CSVVVGVGTDTQYF; CDR3nt: TGCAGCGTTGTTGTGGGAGTAGGGACAGATACGCAGTATTTT
abundance: .; v_gene: TRBV19; j_gene: TRBJ2-7; d_gene: .; CDR3aa: CASRSSGTTPTYEQYF; CDR3nt: TGTGCCAGTAGATCGTCGGGGACAACTCCTACCTACGAGCAGTACTTC
abundance: .; v_gene: TRBV2; j_gene: TRBJ1-2; d_gene: .; CDR3aa: CASSGYRGEGYGYTF; CDR3nt: TGTGCCAGCAGTGGTTACCGGGGGGAGGGCTATGGCTACACCTTC
abundance: once; v_gene: TRBV5-4; j_gene: TRBJ1-1; d_gene: .; CDR3aa: CASSFRGDLNTEAFF; CDR3nt: TGTGCCAGCAGCTTTCGCGGGGATCTGAACACTGAAGCTTTCTTT
abundance: .; v_gene: TRBV4-3; j_gene: TRBJ1-3; d_gene: .; CDR3aa: CASSQDNGQTLSGNTIYF; CDR3nt: TGCGCCAGCAGCCAAGATAACGGACAGACACTCTCTGGAAACACCATATATTTT
abundance: .; v_gene: TRBV10-1; j_gene: TRBJ2-5; d_gene: TRBD2; CDR3aa: CASSDGGSQETQYF; CDR3nt: TGCGCCAGCAGTGACGGGGGGAGCCAAGAGACCCAGTACTTC
abundance: .; v_gene: TRBV7-2; j_gene: TRBJ1-2; d_gene: .; CDR3aa: CASSSTWYGYTF; CDR3nt: TGTGCCAGCAGCTCTACTTGGTATGGCTACACCTTC
abundance: .; v_gene: TRBV18; j_gene: TRBJ1-5; d_gene: .; CDR3aa: CASSLGVNQPQHF; CDR3nt: TGTGCCAGCTCACTAGGGGTGAATCAGCCCCAGCATTTT
abundance: .; v_gene: TRBV27; j_gene: TRBJ1-2; d_gene: TRBD1; CDR3aa: CASSETGYYGYTF; CDR3nt: TGTGCCAGCAGTGAGACAGGGTACTATGGCTACACCTTC
abundance: once; v_gene: TRBV9; j_gene: TRBJ2-7; d_gene: TRBD1; CDR3aa: CASSLGQGPSYEQYF; CDR3nt: TGTGCCAGCAGCTTGGGACAGGGCCCCTCCTACGAGCAGTACTTC
abundance: .; v_gene: TRBV18; j_gene: TRBJ2-7; d_gene: TRBD1; CDR3aa: CASSPPGQPYEQYF; CDR3nt: TGTGCCAGCTCACCCCCGGGACAGCCGTACGAGCAGTACTTC
abundance: .; v_gene: TRBV4-1; j_gene: TRBJ1-2; d_gene: .; CDR3aa: CASSQDSRLGAGYGYTF; CDR3nt: TGCGCCAGCAGCCAAGATTCCCGCCTGGGGGCGGGCTATGGCTACACCTTC
abundance: .; v_gene: TRBV5-6; j_gene: TRBJ2-5; d_gene: TRBD1; CDR3aa: CASSLGSSGTGSETQYF; CDR3nt: TGTGCCAGCAGCTTGGGATCATCCGGGACAGGGTCCGAGACCCAGTACTTC
abundance: .; v_gene: TRBV5-4; j_gene: TRBJ2-7; d_gene: .; CDR3aa: CASSVFGEQYF; CDR3nt: TGTGCCAGCAGCGTGTTCGGCGAGCAGTACTTC
abundance: .; v_gene: TRBV4-3; j_gene: TRBJ2-1; d_gene: TRBD1; CDR3aa: CASSSGQGRYNEQFF; CDR3nt: TGCGCCAGCTCAAGTGGACAGGGAAGGTACAATGAGCAGTTCTTC
abundance: .; v_gene: TRBV6-5; j_gene: TRBJ2-1; d_gene: TRBD2; CDR3aa: CASSYSGGGRAFEQFF; CDR3nt: TGTGCCAGCAGTTACTCAGGTGGCGGGAGGGCGTTCGAGCAGTTCTTC
abundance: .; v_gene: TRBV18; j_gene: TRBJ1-2; d_gene: .; CDR3aa: CASSPGGIEAGYTF; CDR3nt: TGTGCCAGCTCACCAGGGGGCATCGAGGCTGGCTACACCTTC
abundance: .; v_gene: TRBV18; j_gene: TRBJ1-2; d_gene: .; CDR3aa: CASSPSPTPAVWGGF; CDR3nt: TGTGCCAGCTCACCATCCCCTACCCCCGCCGTTTGGGGGGGCTTC
abundance: once; v_gene: TRBV13; j_gene: TRBJ1-4; d_gene: TRBD1; CDR3aa: CASSLTGTGGSIGKLFF; CDR3nt: TGTGCCAGCAGCTTGACCGGGACAGGGGGTTCCATTGGAAAACTGTTTTTT
abundance: once; v_gene: TRBV4-1; j_gene: TRBJ2-3; d_gene: TRBD2; CDR3aa: CASSQEGLAGASTDTQYF; CDR3nt: TGCGCCAGCAGCCAAGAAGGTCTAGCGGGGGCTAGCACAGATACGCAGTATTTT
abundance: .; v_gene: TRBV11-2; j_gene: TRBJ1-6; d_gene: TRBD1; CDR3aa: CASSFIGQGADSPLHF; CDR3nt: TGTGCCAGCAGCTTCATAGGACAGGGGGCTGATTCACCCCTCCACTTT
abundance: .; v_gene: TRBV5-1; j_gene: TRBJ2-7; d_gene: .; CDR3aa: CASSLVRGADYEQYF; CDR3nt: TGCGCCAGCAGCTTGGTCCGGGGGGCGGACTACGAGCAGTACTTC
abundance: .; v_gene: TRBV10-1; j_gene: TRBJ2-3; d_gene: TRBD2; CDR3aa: CASSEWAGGITDTQYF; CDR3nt: TGCGCCAGCAGTGAATGGGCGGGAGGGATCACAGATACGCAGTATTTT
abundance: once; v_gene: TRBV30; j_gene: TRBJ2-3; d_gene: TRBD2; CDR3aa: CAWSIGGTDTQYF; CDR3nt: TGTGCCTGGAGTATCGGGGGGACAGATACGCAGTATTTT
abundance: .; v_gene: TRBV28; j_gene: TRBJ1-2; d_gene: .; CDR3aa: CASSLLAGYGYTF; CDR3nt: TGTGCCAGCAGTTTACTTGCAGGCTATGGCTACACCTTC
abundance: .; v_gene: TRBV2; j_gene: TRBJ2-5; d_gene: TRBD1; CDR3aa: CASRGDRGRGGETQYF; CDR3nt: TGTGCCAGCAGGGGCGACAGGGGGCGGGGAGGAGAGACCCAGTACTTC
abundance: .; v_gene: TRBV5-4; j_gene: TRBJ2-2; d_gene: TRBD2; CDR3aa: CASSPGLAGGYTGELFF; CDR3nt: TGTGCCAGCAGCCCGGGACTAGCGGGGGGGTACACCGGGGAGCTGTTTTTT
abundance: .; v_gene: TRBV30; j_gene: TRBJ1-1; d_gene: .; CDR3aa: CAWSSTGNTEAFF; CDR3nt: TGTGCCTGGAGTTCAACAGGGAACACTGAAGCTTTCTTT
abundance: .; v_gene: TRBV5-4; j_gene: TRBJ1-2; d_gene: TRBD1; CDR3aa: CASSSGQGIGYTF; CDR3nt: TGTGCCAGCAGCAGCGGACAGGGGATTGGCTACACCTTC
abundance: .; v_gene: TRBV11-2; j_gene: TRBJ2-7; d_gene: .; CDR3aa: CASSSHVGRGVEQYF; CDR3nt: TGTGCCAGCAGTTCCCACGTGGGCAGGGGAGTCGAGCAGTACTTC
abundance: .; v_gene: TRBV5-1; j_gene: TRBJ2-7; d_gene: .; CDR3aa: CASSRAGGKDEQYF; CDR3nt: TGCGCCAGCAGCCGCGCGGGCGGGAAGGACGAGCAGTACTTC
abundance: .; v_gene: TRBV11-2; j_gene: TRBJ2-7; d_gene: .; CDR3aa: CASSSPAEGYEQYF; CDR3nt: TGTGCCAGCAGCTCGCCCGCGGAGGGCTACGAGCAGTACTTC
abundance: .; v_gene: TRBV5-6; j_gene: TRBJ1-2; d_gene: .; CDR3aa: CASSLVRARGGYTF; CDR3nt: TGTGCCAGCAGCTTGGTTAGGGCCCGGGGTGGCTACACCTTC
abundance: .; v_gene: TRBV28; j_gene: TRBJ1-1; d_gene: .; CDR3aa: CASSPSRVEAFF; CDR3nt: TGTGCCAGCAGCCCCTCCCGGGTCGAAGCTTTCTTT
abundance: .; v_gene: TRBV9; j_gene: TRBJ1-2; d_gene: .; CDR3aa: CASSHGTASYGYTF; CDR3nt: TGTGCCAGCAGCCACGGGACTGCCTCTTATGGCTACACCTTC
abundance: .; v_gene: TRBV5-1; j_gene: TRBJ1-1; d_gene: .; CDR3aa: CASSLGGDGTEAFF; CDR3nt: TGCGCCAGCAGCCTGGGCGGGGATGGCACTGAAGCTTTCTTT
abundance: .; v_gene: TRBV18; j_gene: TRBJ1-4; d_gene: TRBD1; CDR3aa: CASSPQQGATNEKLFF; CDR3nt: TGTGCCAGCTCACCCCAACAGGGGGCTACTAATGAAAAACTGTTTTTT
abundance: .; v_gene: TRBV11-2; j_gene: TRBJ1-3; d_gene: .; CDR3aa: CASRREYGTISGNTIYF; CDR3nt: TGTGCCAGCCGGAGAGAATACGGGACAATCTCTGGAAACACCATATATTTT
abundance: .; v_gene: TRBV6-5; j_gene: TRBJ2-7; d_gene: TRBD2; CDR3aa: CASSLMRVAGHEQYF; CDR3nt: TGTGCCAGCAGTTTGATGAGGGTAGCGGGGCACGAGCAGTACTTC
abundance: .; v_gene: TRBV7-6; j_gene: TRBJ2-7; d_gene: .; CDR3aa: CASSSYRAPYEQYF; CDR3nt: TGTGCCAGCAGCTCCTACAGGGCGCCCTACGAGCAGTACTTC
abundance: .; v_gene: TRBV18; j_gene: TRBJ2-5; d_gene: TRBD2; CDR3aa: CASSPAGGQETQYF; CDR3nt: TGTGCCAGCTCACCAGCGGGGGGGCAAGAGACCCAGTACTTC
abundance: .; v_gene: TRBV28; j_gene: TRBJ1-5; d_gene: .; CDR3aa: CASSLSPRYSNQPQHF; CDR3nt: TGTGCCAGCAGTTTATCCCCCAGATATAGCAATCAGCCCCAGCATTTT
abundance: .; v_gene: TRBV29-1; j_gene: TRBJ2-7; d_gene: .; CDR3aa: CSVTGAQSLRQYF; CDR3nt: TGCAGCGTTACAGGTGCCCAGTCATTAAGGCAGTACTTC
abundance: .; v_gene: TRBV28; j_gene: TRBJ2-1; d_gene: TRBD2; CDR3aa: CASISGGLAQFNEQFF; CDR3nt: TGTGCCAGCATTTCCGGCGGACTAGCACAATTTAATGAGCAGTTCTTC
abundance: .; v_gene: TRBV27; j_gene: TRBJ2-3; d_gene: TRBD2; CDR3aa: CASSPGLAGGSTDTQYF; CDR3nt: TGTGCCAGCTCTCCGGGACTAGCGGGAGGTAGCACAGATACGCAGTATTTT
abundance: .; v_gene: TRBV19; j_gene: TRBJ1-1; d_gene: .; CDR3aa: CASSKSGGAFF; CDR3nt: TGTGCCAGTAGTAAGTCGGGGGGAGCTTTCTTT
abundance: .; v_gene: TRBV5-4; j_gene: TRBJ2-5; d_gene: .; CDR3aa: CASSLISASTETQYF; CDR3nt: TGTGCCAGCAGCTTGATCAGCGCTAGCACAGAGACCCAGTACTTC
abundance: .; v_gene: TRBV19; j_gene: TRBJ1-4; d_gene: .; CDR3aa: CASSIGVGEVRSFGYEKLFF; CDR3nt: TGTGCCAGTAGTATTGGTGTAGGGGAAGTAAGGTCCTTCGGGTATGAAAAACTGTTTTTT